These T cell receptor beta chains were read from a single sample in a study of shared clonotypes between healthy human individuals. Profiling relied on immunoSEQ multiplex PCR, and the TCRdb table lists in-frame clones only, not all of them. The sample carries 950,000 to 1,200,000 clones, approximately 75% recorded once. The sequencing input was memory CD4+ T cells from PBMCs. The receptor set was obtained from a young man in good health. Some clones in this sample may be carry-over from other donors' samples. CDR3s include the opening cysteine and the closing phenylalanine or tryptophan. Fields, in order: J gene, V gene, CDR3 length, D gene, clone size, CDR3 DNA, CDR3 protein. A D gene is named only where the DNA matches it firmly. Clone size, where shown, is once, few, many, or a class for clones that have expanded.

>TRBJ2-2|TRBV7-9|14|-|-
TGTGCCAGCAGCCTCTTGACAGATGGCGGGGAGCTGTTTTTT
CASSLLTDGGELFF
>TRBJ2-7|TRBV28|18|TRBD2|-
TGTGCCAGCAGTTTATTTCTCTTGACTAGCGGGCATCCCTACGAGCAGTACTTC
CASSLFLLTSGHPYEQYF
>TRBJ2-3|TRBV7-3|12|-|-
TGTGCCAGCAGCGCACTAGGAAATACGCAGTATTTT
CASSALGNTQYF
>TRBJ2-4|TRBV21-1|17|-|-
TGTGCCAGCAGCGGGAGGGGACAGCTGGAGGCCAAAAACATTCAGTACTTC
CASSGRGQLEAKNIQYF
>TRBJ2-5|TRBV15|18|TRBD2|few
TGTGCCACCAGCAGACACAAGGGGACTAGCGGGAGTTCGGAGACCCAGTACTTC
CATSRHKGTSGSSETQYF
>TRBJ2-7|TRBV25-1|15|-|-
TGTGCCAGCAGTGAAACCCCTAGTAGGGTCTCCGAGCAGTACTTC
CASSETPSRVSEQYF
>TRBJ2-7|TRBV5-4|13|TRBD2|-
TGTGCCAAGCAGGTGGGAGGGGTTTACGAGCAGTACTTC
CAKQVGGVYEQYF
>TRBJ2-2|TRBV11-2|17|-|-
TGTGCCAGCAGCCCCCGCTTAAGCAGTGTTTTTGGCGGGGAGCTGTTTTTT
CASSPRLSSVFGGELFF
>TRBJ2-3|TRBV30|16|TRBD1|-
TGTGCCTGGAGTCTCCGACAGGGGGCTGCGGGAGATACGCAGTATTTT
CAWSLRQGAAGDTQYF
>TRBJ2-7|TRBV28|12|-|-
TGTGCCAGCAGTTCCCCCTTGTACGAGCAGTACTTC
CASSSPLYEQYF
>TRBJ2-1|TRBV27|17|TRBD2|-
TGTGCCAGCAGTTCAATCTTCGGGACTAGCGGGAACAATGAGCAGTTCTTC
CASSSIFGTSGNNEQFF
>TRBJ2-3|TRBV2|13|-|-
TGTGCCAGCAGTGAAGAGAGCACAGATACGCAGTATTTT
CASSEESTDTQYF
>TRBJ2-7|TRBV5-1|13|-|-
TGCGCCAGCAGCTCCGGGGGCTCCTACGAGCAGTACTTC
CASSSGGSYEQYF
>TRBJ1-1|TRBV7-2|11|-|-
TGTGCCAGCAGCTTAGCCGGTTTGGCTTTCTTT
CASSLAGLAFF
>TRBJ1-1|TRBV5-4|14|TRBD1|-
TGTGCCAGCAGCTCGTCAGGGGGCTACACTGAAGCTTTCTTT
CASSSSGGYTEAFF
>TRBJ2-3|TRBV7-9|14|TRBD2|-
TGTGCCATCGACCCGGGACTAGGATCAGATACGCAGTATTTT
CAIDPGLGSDTQYF
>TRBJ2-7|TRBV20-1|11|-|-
TGCAGTGTCGCGTGGCGGGGCGAGCAGTACTTC
CSVAWRGEQYF
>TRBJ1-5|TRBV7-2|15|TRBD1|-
TGTGCCAGCAGCGCGCAGGGGGCTATAGTCCAGCCCCAGCATTTT
CASSAQGAIVQPQHF
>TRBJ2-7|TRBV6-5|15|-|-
TGTGCCAGCAGTTATGGGTCCGGCCGGACCGACGAGCAGTACTTC
CASSYGSGRTDEQYF
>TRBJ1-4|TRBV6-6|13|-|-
TGTGCCAGCACCCGGGGGGGGGACGAAAAACTGTTTTTT
CASTRGGDEKLFF
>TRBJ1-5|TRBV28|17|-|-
TGTGCCAGCCTTCTTTCCCGGGGTAGGTATAGCAATCAGCCCCAGCATTTT
CASLLSRGRYSNQPQHF
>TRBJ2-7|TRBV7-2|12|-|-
TGTGCCAGCAGCCAACACTTCCACGAGCAGTACTTC
CASSQHFHEQYF
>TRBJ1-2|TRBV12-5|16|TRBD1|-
TGTGCTAGTGGTTTGGTAACTCCGGGACAGGTCTTAGGCTACACCTTC
CASGLVTPGQVLGYTF
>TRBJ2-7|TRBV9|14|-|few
TGTGCCAGCAGCGTAGGGACCGAGACCTACGAGCAGTACTTC
CASSVGTETYEQYF
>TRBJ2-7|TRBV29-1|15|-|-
TGCAGCGCCCGCCTGGGGATAAGGAGCTCCTACGAGCAGTACTTC
CSARLGIRSSYEQYF
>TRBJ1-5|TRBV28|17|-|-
TGTGCCAGCAGTTTATTATCGCCGGGGTGGGGCAATCAGCCCCAGCATTTT
CASSLLSPGWGNQPQHF
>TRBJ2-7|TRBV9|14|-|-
TGTGCCAGCAGCGTAACCGGGTCCTCCTACGAGCAGTACTTC
CASSVTGSSYEQYF
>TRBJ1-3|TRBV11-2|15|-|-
TGTGCCAGCAGCTCAAGCGACAGAGCTGGAAACACCATATATTTT
CASSSSDRAGNTIYF
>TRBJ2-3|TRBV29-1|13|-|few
TGCAGCGCGGCGAGGACGAGCACAGATACGCAGTATTTT
CSAARTSTDTQYF
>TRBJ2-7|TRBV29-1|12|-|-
TGCAGCGTTGTCGCGGGTAGCGACGAGCAGTACTTC
CSVVAGSDEQYF
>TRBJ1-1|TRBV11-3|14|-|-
TGTGCCAGCAGCCCTACAGGGTATCACACTGAAGCTTTCTTT
CASSPTGYHTEAFF
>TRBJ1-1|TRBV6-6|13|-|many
TGTGCCAGCACCTACACGGATGCCCCTGAAGCTTTCTTT
CASTYTDAPEAFF
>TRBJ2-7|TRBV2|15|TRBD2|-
TGTGCCAGCAGGAACCTAGCGGGAGAAATCTACGAGCAGTACTTC
CASRNLAGEIYEQYF
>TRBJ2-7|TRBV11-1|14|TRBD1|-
TGTGCCAGCAACCCGGGACAGAGATCCTACGAGCAGTACTTC
CASNPGQRSYEQYF
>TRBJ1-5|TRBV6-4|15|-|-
TGTGCCAGCAGGGGGGAGGGGTATAGCAATCAGCCCCAGCATTTT
CASRGEGYSNQPQHF
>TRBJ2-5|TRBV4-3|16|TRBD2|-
TGCGCCAGCAGCCAATCTCATGCGGGAGGGCAAGAGACCCAGTACTTC
CASSQSHAGGQETQYF
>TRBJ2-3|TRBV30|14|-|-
TGTGCCTGGAAGGGCCCGTGGTCCACAGATACGCAGTATTTT
CAWKGPWSTDTQYF
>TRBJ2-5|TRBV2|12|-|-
TGTGCCAGCAGTGAAGCTGCAGAGACCCAGTACTTC
CASSEAAETQYF
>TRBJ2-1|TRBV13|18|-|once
TGTGCCAGCAGCTTAAGTTCGGGTTTCGGGGGTTCTTCAAATGAGCAGTTCTTC
CASSLSSGFGGSSNEQFF
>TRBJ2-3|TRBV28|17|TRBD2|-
TGTGCCAGCAGTTTATATGAGCCCCTAGCGGGCACAGATACGCAGTATTTT
CASSLYEPLAGTDTQYF
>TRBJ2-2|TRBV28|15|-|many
TGTGCCAGCAGTTTATTCGGGAAGAACACCGGGGAGCTGTTTTTT
CASSLFGKNTGELFF